A single sample gave rise to the 14 T cell receptor beta chains below, sequenced in a study of blood T cell repertoires in COVID-19. The protocol was immunoSEQ multiplex PCR, while the TCRdb copy is restricted to in-frame clones and leaves out a portion. The table has some 230,000 clones, 80% to 85% seen once. Material: peripheral blood. The source is a woman aged 80 or older with COVID-19, enrolled during active disease.

The rearrangement links TRBV20-1 to TRBJ2-7, with TRBD2 matching 8 bases. Unmatched junction bases numbered 9, after V lost 3 bases and J lost 2 bases. Per germline, CDR1 DFQATT and CDR2 SNEGSKA (reference sequence). The CDR3 consists of 15 residues. In nucleotides, the CDR3 is TGCAGTGCTAGTAGTCTAGCGGGCCGTACCTACGAGCAGTACTTC. It encodes CSASSLAGRTYEQYF.

The rearrangement joins TRBV29-1 to TRBJ1-6; 7 bases are shared with TRBD1. The CDR3 contains 14 residues. V lost 6 bases and J lost 8; bases outside the gene matches: 10. From germline, CDR1 is SQVTM and CDR2 ANQGSEA. The CDR3 nucleotides read TGCAGCGTCCAATCCGGGACAGCGGATTCACCCCTCCACTTT. Translating it yields CSVQSGTADSPLHF.

This clone was seen a single time. The gene calls are TRBV19 and TRBJ2-3, with 15 positions matching TRBD2. Germline V gene data show CDR1 as LNHDA and CDR2 as SQIVND (reference sequence). The CDR3 spans 17 residues. V lost 6 bases to trimming and J lost 3 bases; unmatched junction nucleotides: 7. DNA of the CDR3: TGTGCCAGTAGCAAGGGACTAGCGGGAGGTCGTACAGATACGCAGTATTTT. It codes for CASSKGLAGGRTDTQYF.

The V call is TRBV6-1, the J call TRBJ1-5; weak D call: TRBD1 (5 bases). The CDR3 loop spans 17 amino acids. The V gene's germline CDR1 is MNHNS and CDR2 SASEGT. V was trimmed by 3 bases and J by 0 bases, leaving 15 bases between them. DNA of the CDR3: TGTGCCAGCAGTGAGGGGCAGGGTGGATATAGCAATCAGCCCCAGCATTTT. It codes for CASSEGQGGYSNQPQHF.

This chain links TRBV19 with TRBJ1-2; TRBD1 agrees at 10 bases. Germline V lookup: CDR1 LNHDA, CDR2 SQIVND (reference sequence). After removal of 5 bases from V and 3 bases from J, the junction contained 12 bases not matched to a gene. The CDR3 has 17 residues. The CDR3 spells CASSPGNLGTGDYGYTF. The CDR3 bases are TGTGCCAGTAGTCCCGGCAACCTCGGGACAGGGGACTATGGCTACACCTTC.

This clone was seen a handful of times. The chain links TRBV6-1 to TRBJ1-3; 11 nucleotides line up with TRBD1. Germline V lookup: CDR1 MNHNS, CDR2 SASEGT. This CDR3 has 16 residues. The J segment lost 0 bases and the V segment lost 3 bases, leaving 1 base of the junction unmatched. CDR3 in amino acids: CASSEGTGGSGNTIYF. CDR3 sequence (DNA): TGTGCCAGCAGTGAGGGGACAGGGGGCTCTGGAAACACCATATATTTT.

Regarding this clone: A junction end diverges from the germline sequence, so it may reflect a read error. Other DNA sequences from this sample encode an identical CDR3 as well. The J gene is TRBJ1-6, the V gene TRBV7-2; D uncertain. The CDR3 has 16 amino acids. The germline V gene encodes CDR1 SGHTA and CDR2 FQGNSA. The chain's CDR3 is CASSLERVQTNSPLHF. The CDR3 DNA reads as TGTGCCAGCAGCTTAGAGAGGGTGCAAACTAATTCACCCCTCCACTTC.

This chain uses TRBV11-1 with TRBJ2-1, with 9 bases lining up with TRBD2. The CDR3 contains 15 residues. V dropped 5 bases and J dropped 7; count of bases not matched to a gene: 9. The germline V gene has CDR1 SGHAT and CDR2 FQDESV (reference sequence). This CDR3 is CASSVLAGLSNEQFF. The CDR3 DNA follows: TGTGCCAGCAGCGTACTAGCGGGCCTCTCGAATGAGCAGTTCTTC.

The chain joins TRBV27 to TRBJ2-1; D is unresolved. Trimming left V 2 bases short and J 6 bases short, with 11 bases between. The CDR3 length is 14 residues. Germline CDR1 is MNHEY and CDR2 is SMNVEV (reference sequence). CDR3 sequence: CASSLNGVVNEQFF. CDR3 nucleotides: TGTGCCAGCAGTTTAAATGGAGTTGTCAATGAGCAGTTCTTC.

The chain employs TRBV19 and TRBJ1-5, with D maybe TRBD1 (6 bases). CDR1 and CDR2 from the germline V gene are LNHDA and SQIVND (reference sequence). The V end was cut by 11 bases, the J end by 4 bases, with 15 bases between. The CDR3 length is 13 residues. CDR3 amino acids: CAAARDNNQPQHF. Here the CDR3 DNA reads TGTGCCGCTGCCCGGGACAATAATCAGCCCCAGCATTTT.

This clone showed up just a few times. The genes are TRBV10-3 and TRBJ2-7; 9 bases agree with TRBD2. The germline gives CDR1 ENHRY, CDR2 SYGVKD. The CDR3 loop spans 12 amino acids. The V gene end was trimmed by 10 bases and the J gene end by 6 bases; junction bases not matched to a gene: 7. As DNA, the CDR3 is TGTGCCACCGTTAGCGGGGGAGGCGAGCAGTACTTC. Protein: CATVSGGGEQYF.

This chain links TRBV11-3 with TRBJ2-7; 9 positions match TRBD1. The V and J ends lost 4 bases and 4 bases, in that order; junction bases with no gene match: 8. The V gene's germline CDR1 is SGHNT and CDR2 YENEEA. This CDR3 has 15 amino acids. Here the CDR3 reads CASSSWTGEGYEQYF. In DNA, the CDR3 is TGTGCCAGCAGCTCTTGGACAGGGGAGGGTTACGAGCAGTACTTC. The complete variable domain, with remaining parts taken from reference TRBV11-3 and TRBJ2-7, reads EAGVVQSPRYKIIEKKQPVAFWCNPISGHNTLYWYLQNLGQGPELLIRYENEEAVDDSQLPKDRFSAERLKGVDSTLKIQPAELGDSAVYLCASSSWTGEGYEQYFGPGTRLTVT.

Turning to this clone: The identical CDR3 is also encoded by other nucleotide sequences in the sample. The V and J genes are TRBV18 and TRBJ1-5; TRBD1 matches at 7 bases. From germline, CDR1 is KGHSH and CDR2 LQKENI. This CDR3 region has 14 residues. The junction had 2 bases not matched to a gene; V was cut back by 3 bases and J by 3 bases. CDR3 in amino acids: CASSPGQANQPQHF. DNA of the CDR3: TGTGCCAGCTCACCCGGACAGGCCAATCAGCCCCAGCATTTT. The complete variable domain, with remaining parts taken from reference TRBV18 and TRBJ1-5, reads NAGVMQNPRHLVRRRGQEARLRCSPMKGHSHVYWYRQLPEEGLKFMVYLQKENIIDESGMPKERFSAEFPKEGPSILRIQQVVRGDSAAYFCASSPGQANQPQHFGDGTRLSIL.

The rearrangement links TRBV7-9 to TRBJ2-1; D unclear. The ends were cut back, 6 bases at V and 8 bases at J, with 11 bases in the middle. Per germline, CDR1 SEHNR and CDR2 FQNEAQ (reference sequence). This CDR3 comprises 12 residues. The CDR3 is CASSYLSDEQFF. CDR3 DNA: TGTGCCAGCAGTTATCTATCGGATGAGCAGTTCTTC.